This is a list of T cell receptor beta chains from one sample in a study of blood T cell repertoires in COVID-19. TCRdb's table, derived via immunoSEQ multiplex PCR, lists solely in-frame clones and lacks some. This repertoire shows approximately 61,000 clones, roughly 83% found once; its top ten account for roughly a tenth. Sequencing was carried out using peripheral blood. Receptors originate from a man in his fifties with COVID-19, enrolled during active disease. CDR3s include the opening cysteine and the closing phenylalanine or tryptophan. The D gene is left open where the match is weak. Clone size is not always given. Where it is, it says once, few, many or a class for expanded clones.

CDR3	DNA	V	J	size	D
CASSTGLYEQYF	TGTGCCAGTAGTACAGGACTCTACGAGCAGTACTTC	TRBV19	TRBJ2-7	.	.
CASSFGNTIYF	TGTGCCAGCAGTTTCGGGAACACCATATATTTT	TRBV12-3/TRBV12-4	TRBJ1-3	once	.
CASSHPTSGSLQFF	TGTGCCAGCAGCCACCCGACTAGCGGGTCTTTGCAGTTCTTC	TRBV28	TRBJ2-1	.	TRBD2
CASSPRLDSYEQYF	TGTGCCAGCTCACCGAGGCTAGATTCCTACGAGCAGTACTTC	TRBV18	TRBJ2-7	.	.
CASRALQGTAF	TGCGCCAGCCGGGCATTACAGGGAACTGCCTTC	TRBV10-1	TRBJ1-2	.	.
CASSAKKTGPSTDTQYF	TGTGCCAGCAGTGCGAAAAAAACAGGACCTAGCACAGATACGCAGTATTTT	TRBV25-1	TRBJ2-3	.	.
CASSPGAGRMNTEAFF	TGTGCCAGCTCACCAGGGGCAGGGCGAATGAACACTGAAGCTTTCTTT	TRBV18	TRBJ1-1	.	.
CASSSQPAGTGDDEQFF	TGTGCCAGCAGTTCACAACCAGCCGGGACAGGGGACGATGAGCAGTTCTTC	TRBV6-4	TRBJ2-1	.	TRBD1
CASSFTGGTDTQYF	TGTGCCAGCAGCTTTACAGGGGGCACAGATACGCAGTATTTT	TRBV5-5	TRBJ2-3	.	TRBD1
CASSYWRSGRANTGELFF	TGTGCCAGCAGTTACTGGCGTAGCGGGAGGGCGAACACCGGGGAGCTGTTTTTT	TRBV6-2/TRBV6-3	TRBJ2-2	.	TRBD2
CATSTGANYGYTF	TGTGCCACCAGCACGGGAGCTAACTATGGCTACACCTTC	TRBV15	TRBJ1-2	.	.
CASSLNRYTDTQYF	TGTGCCAGCAGCTTAAATCGGTACACAGATACGCAGTATTTT	TRBV7-8	TRBJ2-3	once	.
CASSLGSISYEQYF	TGTGCCAGCAGCTTAGGTAGTATATCCTACGAGCAGTACTTC	TRBV7-9	TRBJ2-7	.	.
CASSQLKTGDGTEAFF	TGCGCCAGCAGCCAACTAAAAACAGGGGATGGAACTGAAGCTTTCTTT	TRBV4-3	TRBJ1-1	.	TRBD1
CASSTTTTKWGYNEQFF	TGTGCCAGTAGTACGACTACTACAAAGTGGGGTTACAATGAGCAGTTCTTC	TRBV19	TRBJ2-1	few	.
CASSDRADEKLFF	TGTGCCAGCAGTGACAGGGCGGATGAAAAACTGTTTTTT	TRBV25-1	TRBJ1-4	.	.
CASRVQETQYF	TGTGCCAGCAGGGTCCAGGAGACCCAGTACTTC	TRBV28	TRBJ2-5	.	.
CATSVPTGLHNEQFF	TGTGCCACCAGTGTTCCGACAGGCTTGCACAATGAGCAGTTCTTC	TRBV24-1	TRBJ2-1	few	.
CASSLLDRGLGYTF	TGTGCCAGCAGCTTGTTGGACAGGGGGCTTGGCTACACCTTC	TRBV5-5	TRBJ1-2	.	TRBD1
CASSLDRGSAQHF	TGTGCCAGCAGCTTAGACAGGGGATCGGCCCAGCATTTT	TRBV7-2	TRBJ1-5	few	TRBD1
CASSPGHGGDTEAFF	TGCGCCAGCAGTCCAGGACATGGCGGTGACACTGAAGCTTTCTTT	TRBV5-1	TRBJ1-1	.	.
CASSQQNRGPGNEQFF	TGTGCCAGCAGCCAACAAAACAGGGGGCCGGGCAATGAGCAGTTCTTC	TRBV4-2	TRBJ2-1	.	TRBD1
CASSLRGRGDTQYF	TGTGCCAGCAGCTTGAGGGGGCGGGGAGATACGCAGTATTTT	TRBV13	TRBJ2-3	.	.
CASSGGRRNTEAFF	TGTGCCAGCAGCGGAGGCCGGAGGAACACTGAAGCTTTCTTT	TRBV28	TRBJ1-1	.	.
CASRTGQGNQPQHF	TGTGCCAGTAGGACAGGGCAGGGCAATCAGCCCCAGCATTTT	TRBV19	TRBJ1-5	once	TRBD1
CASSLEGQGFNEQYF	TGTGCCAGCTCGTTAGAGGGACAGGGGTTCAACGAGCAGTACTTC	TRBV11-2	TRBJ2-7	.	TRBD1
CASSQNRDTGYTF	TGTGCCAGCAGTCAAAACAGGGACACTGGCTACACCTTC	TRBV6-5	TRBJ1-2	.	.
CATRGTGANVLTF	TGTGCTACGCGAGGCACTGGGGCCAACGTCCTGACTTTC	TRBV12-3/TRBV12-4	TRBJ2-6	.	.
CAISGGVRTEAFF	TGTGCCATCAGTGGGGGGGTTCGTACTGAAGCTTTCTTT	TRBV10-3	TRBJ1-1	.	.
CASSLRTGKGETQYF	TGTGCTAGCAGCTTGCGGACAGGGAAAGGGGAGACCCAGTACTTC	TRBV7-7	TRBJ2-5	.	TRBD1
CASSQTGVSGNTIYF	TGCGCCAGCAGCCAGACAGGGGTCTCTGGAAACACCATATATTTT	TRBV4-1	TRBJ1-3	once	TRBD1
CASSPLGSPGNTIYF	TGTGCCAGCAGCCCTTTGGGCTCCCCTGGAAACACCATATATTTT	TRBV7-6	TRBJ1-3	.	.
CASSLGAGRLYNEQFF	TGTGCCAGCAGCTTAGGCGCGGGGCGACTTTACAATGAGCAGTTCTTC	TRBV7-2	TRBJ2-1	.	.
CASSDRDNEKLFF	TGTGCCAGCAGCGACAGGGATAATGAAAAACTGTTTTTT	TRBV6-2/TRBV6-3	TRBJ1-4	.	TRBD1
CASLGQGYAEAFF	TGTGCCAGCTTGGGACAGGGGTACGCTGAAGCTTTCTTT	TRBV18	TRBJ1-1	.	TRBD1
CASSELTGLNQPQHF	TGTGCCAGCAGTGAATTGACAGGACTTAATCAGCCCCAGCATTTT	TRBV6-1	TRBJ1-5	.	.
CAWSVPGAYTIYF	TGTGCCTGGAGTGTGCCTGGGGCTTACACCATATATTTT	TRBV30	TRBJ1-3	.	.
CASTPGTGIYGYTF	TGTGCCAGCACCCCCGGGACAGGGATCTATGGCTACACCTTC	TRBV25-1	TRBJ1-2	.	TRBD1
CASSLHINEKLFF	TGCGCCAGCAGCCTGCACATTAATGAAAAACTGTTTTTT	TRBV5-1	TRBJ1-4	.	.
CASSTPQGFTEAFF	TGTGCCAGTAGTACTCCACAGGGTTTCACTGAAGCTTTCTTT	TRBV19	TRBJ1-1	few	.
CASSLSRVGEAFF	TGTGCCAGCAGTCTTTCGCGCGTTGGTGAAGCTTTCTTT	TRBV28	TRBJ1-1	.	.
CAWARDTSSGANVLTF	TGTGCCTGGGCCCGGGACACCAGCTCTGGGGCCAACGTCCTGACTTTC	TRBV30	TRBJ2-6	.	.
CASSRTDSTIQRIYEQYF	TGTGCCAGCAGCAGAACGGACTCAACAATCCAAAGGATATACGAGCAGTACTTC	TRBV11-2	TRBJ2-7	.	.
CASSQAVNSPLHF	TGTGCCAGCAGCCAAGCGGTCAATTCACCCCTCCACTTT	TRBV4-2	TRBJ1-6	.	.
CASSAGQGGHEQFF	TGTGCCAGCAGTGCTGGACAGGGGGGCCATGAGCAGTTCTTC	TRBV6-4	TRBJ2-1	.	TRBD1
CAWNNRGGTYEQYF	TGTGCCTGGAACAACCGGGGGGGAACCTACGAGCAGTACTTC	TRBV30	TRBJ2-7	.	TRBD2
CASSEARGAGAKNIQYF	TGTGCCAGCAGTGAAGCGCGCGGAGCTGGAGCCAAAAACATTCAGTACTTC	TRBV6-1	TRBJ2-4	.	.
CASSMLAGSDTQYF	TGTGCCAGTAGTATGTTAGCGGGGTCAGATACGCAGTATTTT	TRBV19	TRBJ2-3	.	TRBD2
CASSQTTGSYEQYF	TGTGCCAGCAGCCAGACGACAGGCTCCTACGAGCAGTACTTC	TRBV3-1/TRBV3-2	TRBJ2-7	once	.
CAWSVPGGHSPLHF	TGTGCCTGGAGTGTCCCAGGGGGACATTCACCCCTCCACTTT	TRBV30	TRBJ1-6	.	TRBD1
CAFRHRQNSPLHF	TGTGCCTTTCGGCACAGGCAAAATTCACCCCTCCACTTT	TRBV30	TRBJ1-6	.	.
CASSYGQFGELFF	TGTGCCAGCAGTTACGGGCAGTTCGGGGAGCTGTTTTTT	TRBV6-2/TRBV6-3	TRBJ2-2	once	.
CAWSWGPGNTIYF	TGTGCCTGGAGTTGGGGGCCAGGAAACACCATATATTTT	TRBV30	TRBJ1-3	once	.
CASSLRDSSGNTIYF	TGTGCCAGCAGCTTGAGGGACAGCTCTGGAAACACCATATATTTT	TRBV5-5	TRBJ1-3	.	TRBD1
CASSLVGIGTEAFF	TGTGCCAGCAGCTTGGTTGGTATCGGCACTGAAGCTTTCTTT	TRBV5-4	TRBJ1-1	.	.
CASSTGRGWETQYF	TGCGCCAGCAGCACCGGACGGGGTTGGGAGACCCAGTACTTC	TRBV5-1	TRBJ2-5	.	.
CASSLMGAVSSYNSPLHF	TGTGCCAGCAGTTTAATGGGGGCGGTGAGCTCCTATAATTCACCCCTCCACTTT	TRBV27	TRBJ1-6	.	.
CASLASVRGTNTGELFF	TGTGCCAGCTTAGCTTCTGTGCGCGGGACGAACACCGGGGAGCTGTTTTTT	TRBV5-5	TRBJ2-2	.	.
CASSFSPPAGQDDEQYF	TGTGCCAGCAGCTTCTCCCCCCCAGCGGGACAAGATGACGAGCAGTACTTC	TRBV7-8	TRBJ2-7	once	.